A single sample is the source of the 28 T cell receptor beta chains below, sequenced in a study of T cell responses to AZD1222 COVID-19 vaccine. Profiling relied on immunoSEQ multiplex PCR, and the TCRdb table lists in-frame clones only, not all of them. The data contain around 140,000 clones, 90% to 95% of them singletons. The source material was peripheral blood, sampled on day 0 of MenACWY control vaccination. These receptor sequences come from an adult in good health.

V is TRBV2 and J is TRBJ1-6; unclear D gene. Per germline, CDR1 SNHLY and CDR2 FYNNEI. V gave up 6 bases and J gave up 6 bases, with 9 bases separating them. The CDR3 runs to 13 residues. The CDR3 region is CASREAANSPLHF. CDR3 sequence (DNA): TGTGCCAGCAGGGAGGCAGCTAATTCACCCCTCCACTTT.

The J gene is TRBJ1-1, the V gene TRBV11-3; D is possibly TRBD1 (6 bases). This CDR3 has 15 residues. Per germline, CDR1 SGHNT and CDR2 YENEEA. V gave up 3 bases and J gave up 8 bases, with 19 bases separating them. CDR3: CASSLGAGPAGEAFF. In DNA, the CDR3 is TGTGCCAGCAGCTTGGGGGCAGGCCCGGCCGGGGAAGCTTTCTTT.

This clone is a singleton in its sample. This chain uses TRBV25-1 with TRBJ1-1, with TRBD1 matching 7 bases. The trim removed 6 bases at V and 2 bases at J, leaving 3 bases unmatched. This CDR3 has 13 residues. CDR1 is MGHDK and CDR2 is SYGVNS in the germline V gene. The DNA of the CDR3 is TGTGCCAGCAGGGGACAGTCAAACACTGAAGCTTTCTTT. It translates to CASRGQSNTEAFF.

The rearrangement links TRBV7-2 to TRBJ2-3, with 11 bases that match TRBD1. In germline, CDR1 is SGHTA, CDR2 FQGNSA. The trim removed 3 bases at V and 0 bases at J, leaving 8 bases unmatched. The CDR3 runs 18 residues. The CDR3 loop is CASSLKWGQGGSTDTQYF. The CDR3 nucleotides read TGTGCCAGCAGCTTGAAATGGGGACAGGGGGGTAGCACAGATACGCAGTATTTT.

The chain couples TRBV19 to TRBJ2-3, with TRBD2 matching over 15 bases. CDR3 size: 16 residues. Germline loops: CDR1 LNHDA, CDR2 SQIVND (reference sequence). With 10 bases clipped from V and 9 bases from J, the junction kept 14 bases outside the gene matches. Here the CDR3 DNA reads TGTGCCACCACCGCCGGGGGGACTAGCGGGGGGACAACGCAGTATTTT. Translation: CATTAGGTSGGTTQYF.

This CDR3 reads CAAHEGRRTTEAFF. CDR3 DNA sequence: TGTGCCGCTCATGAGGGGAGGAGAACCACTGAAGCTTTCTTT. V and J are TRBV10-3 and TRBJ1-1; weak D call: TRBD1 (5 bases). Germline loops: CDR1 ENHRY, CDR2 SYGVKD. CDR3 size: 14 residues. V gave up 11 bases and J gave up 4 bases, with 20 bases separating them.

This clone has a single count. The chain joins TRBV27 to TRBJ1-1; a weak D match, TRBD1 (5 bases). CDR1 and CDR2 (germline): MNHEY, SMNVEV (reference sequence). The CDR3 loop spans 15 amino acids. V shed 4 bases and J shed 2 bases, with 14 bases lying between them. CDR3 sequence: CASSYKPGRNTEAFF. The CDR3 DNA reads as TGTGCCAGCAGTTACAAGCCAGGGAGAAACACTGAAGCTTTCTTT.

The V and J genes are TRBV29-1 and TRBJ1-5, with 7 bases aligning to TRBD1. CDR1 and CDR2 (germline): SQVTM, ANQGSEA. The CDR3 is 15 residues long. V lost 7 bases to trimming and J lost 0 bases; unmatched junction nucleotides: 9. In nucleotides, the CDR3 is TGCAGCGCTAAGACAGGGTACGGTAGCAATCAGCCCCAGCATTTT. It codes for CSAKTGYGSNQPQHF.

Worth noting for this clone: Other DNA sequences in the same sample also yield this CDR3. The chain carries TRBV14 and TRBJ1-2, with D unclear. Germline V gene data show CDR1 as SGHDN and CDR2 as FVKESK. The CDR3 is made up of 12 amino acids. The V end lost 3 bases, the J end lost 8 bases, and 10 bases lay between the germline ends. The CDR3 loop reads CASSQGGSGYTF. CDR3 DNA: TGTGCCAGCAGCCAGGGAGGCTCCGGCTACACCTTC.

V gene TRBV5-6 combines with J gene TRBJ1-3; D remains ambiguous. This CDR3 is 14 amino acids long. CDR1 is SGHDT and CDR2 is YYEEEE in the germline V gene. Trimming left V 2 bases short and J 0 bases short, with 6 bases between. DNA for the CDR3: TGTGCCAGCAGCTTAAGGCGCTCTGGAAACACCATATATTTT. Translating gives CASSLRRSGNTIYF. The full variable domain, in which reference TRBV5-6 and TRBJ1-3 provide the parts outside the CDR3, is DAGVTQSPTHLIKTRGQQVTLRCSPKSGHDTVSWYQQALGQGPQFIFQYYEEEERQRGNFPDRFSGHQFPNYSSELNVNALLLGDSALYLCASSLRRSGNTIYFGEGSWLTVV.

As DNA, the CDR3 is TGTGCCAGCCTCCTTCGCCCTCCCGGAGGCCAAGAGACCCAGTACTTC. It codes for CASLLRPPGGQETQYF. This chain uses TRBV6-4 with TRBJ2-5; perhaps TRBD2 as D (5 bases). Germline assignment: CDR1 MRHNA and CDR2 SNTAGT. The ends were cut back, 8 bases at V and 1 base at J, with 20 bases in the middle. The CDR3 runs to 16 residues.

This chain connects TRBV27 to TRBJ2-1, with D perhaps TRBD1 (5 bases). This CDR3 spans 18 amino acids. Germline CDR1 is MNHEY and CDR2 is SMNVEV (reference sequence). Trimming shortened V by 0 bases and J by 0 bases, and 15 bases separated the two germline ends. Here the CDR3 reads CASSLSRTSLSSYNEQFF. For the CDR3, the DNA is TGTGCCAGCAGTTTATCGAGGACATCCCTGAGCTCCTACAATGAGCAGTTCTTC.

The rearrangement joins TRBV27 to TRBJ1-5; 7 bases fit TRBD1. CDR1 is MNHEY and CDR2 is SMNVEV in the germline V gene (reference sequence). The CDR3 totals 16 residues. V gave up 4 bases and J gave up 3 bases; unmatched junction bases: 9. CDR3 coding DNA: TGTGCCAGCAGTTCGGCGGGACAGCCTTACAATCAGCCCCAGCATTTT. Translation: CASSSAGQPYNQPQHF.

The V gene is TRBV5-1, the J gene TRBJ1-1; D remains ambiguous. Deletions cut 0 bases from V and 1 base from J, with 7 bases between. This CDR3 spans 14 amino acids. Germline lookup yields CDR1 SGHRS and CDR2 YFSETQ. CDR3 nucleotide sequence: TGCGCCAGCAGCTTGGAGGGATCGAACACTGAAGCTTTCTTT. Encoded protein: CASSLEGSNTEAFF.

The CDR3 region is CASSLEAGTGVNSPLHF. The DNA for the CDR3 is TGTGCCAGCAGCTTAGAAGCCGGGACAGGGGTTAATTCACCCCTCCACTTT. This chain joins TRBV7-8 and TRBJ1-6; 10 nucleotides agree with TRBD1. CDR1 SGHVS and CDR2 FQNEAQ come from the germline V gene. V shed 1 base, J shed 6 bases, and the junction held 6 bases outside the gene matches. CDR3 length equals 17 residues.

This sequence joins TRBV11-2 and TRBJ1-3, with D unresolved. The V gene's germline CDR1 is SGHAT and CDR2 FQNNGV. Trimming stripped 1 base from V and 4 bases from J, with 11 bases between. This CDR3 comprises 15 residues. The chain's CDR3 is CASSLAGRPGNTIYF. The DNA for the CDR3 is TGTGCCAGCAGCTTAGCCGGGAGACCCGGAAACACCATATATTTT.

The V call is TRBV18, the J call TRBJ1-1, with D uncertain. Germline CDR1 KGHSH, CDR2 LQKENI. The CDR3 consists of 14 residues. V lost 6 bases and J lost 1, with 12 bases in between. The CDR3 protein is CASSPVKGNTEAFF. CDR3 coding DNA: TGTGCCAGCTCCCCGGTAAAAGGGAACACTGAAGCTTTCTTT.

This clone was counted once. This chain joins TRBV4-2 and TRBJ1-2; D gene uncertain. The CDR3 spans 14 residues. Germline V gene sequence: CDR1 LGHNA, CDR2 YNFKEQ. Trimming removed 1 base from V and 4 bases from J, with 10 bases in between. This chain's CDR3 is CASSQGRGRYGYTF. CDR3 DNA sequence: TGTGCCAGCAGCCAAGGGCGCGGGCGCTATGGCTACACCTTC.

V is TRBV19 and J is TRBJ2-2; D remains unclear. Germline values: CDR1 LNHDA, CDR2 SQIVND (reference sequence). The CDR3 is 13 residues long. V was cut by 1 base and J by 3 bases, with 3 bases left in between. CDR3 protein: CASSIVDTGELFF. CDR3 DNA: TGTGCCAGTAGTATAGTGGACACCGGGGAGCTGTTTTTT.

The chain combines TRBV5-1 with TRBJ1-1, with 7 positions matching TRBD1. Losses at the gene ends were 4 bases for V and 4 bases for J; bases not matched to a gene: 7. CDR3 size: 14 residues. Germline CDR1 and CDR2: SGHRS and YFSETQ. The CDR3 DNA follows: TGCGCCAGCAGCCCGACCGGGACAGCCACTGAAGCTTTCTTT. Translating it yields CASSPTGTATEAFF.

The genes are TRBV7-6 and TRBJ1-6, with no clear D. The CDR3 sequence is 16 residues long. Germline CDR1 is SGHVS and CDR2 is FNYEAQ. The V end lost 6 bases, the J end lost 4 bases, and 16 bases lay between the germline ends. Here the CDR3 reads CASSPSSGAYNSPLHF. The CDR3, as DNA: TGTGCCAGCAGTCCATCGTCGGGCGCGTATAATTCACCCCTCCACTTT.

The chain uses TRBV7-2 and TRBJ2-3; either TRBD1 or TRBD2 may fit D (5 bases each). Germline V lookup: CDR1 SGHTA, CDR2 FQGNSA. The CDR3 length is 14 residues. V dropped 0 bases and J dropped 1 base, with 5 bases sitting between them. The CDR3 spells CASSLAGGTDTQYF. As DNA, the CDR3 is TGTGCCAGCAGCTTAGCGGGGGGCACAGATACGCAGTATTTT.

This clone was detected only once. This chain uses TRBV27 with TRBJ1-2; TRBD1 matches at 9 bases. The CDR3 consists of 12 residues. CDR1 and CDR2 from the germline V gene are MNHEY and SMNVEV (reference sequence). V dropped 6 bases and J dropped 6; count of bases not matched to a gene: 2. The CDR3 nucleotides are TGTGCCAGCAGACAGGGGGCACATGGCTACACCTTC. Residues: CASRQGAHGYTF.

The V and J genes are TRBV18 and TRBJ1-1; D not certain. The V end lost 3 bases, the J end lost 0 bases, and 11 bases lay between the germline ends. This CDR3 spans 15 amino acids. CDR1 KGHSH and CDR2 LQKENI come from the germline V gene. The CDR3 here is CASSPLSDMNTEAFF. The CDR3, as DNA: TGTGCCAGCTCACCTTTATCAGACATGAACACTGAAGCTTTCTTT.

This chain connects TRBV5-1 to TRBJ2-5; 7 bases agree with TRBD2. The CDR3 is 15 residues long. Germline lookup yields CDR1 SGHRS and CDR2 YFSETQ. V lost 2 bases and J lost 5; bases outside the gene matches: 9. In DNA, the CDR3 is TGCGCCAGCAGCTTAAACGCGGGAGCGGCGGAGACCCAGTACTTC. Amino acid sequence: CASSLNAGAAETQYF.

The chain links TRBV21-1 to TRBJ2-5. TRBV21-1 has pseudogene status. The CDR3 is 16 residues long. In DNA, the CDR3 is TGTGCCAGCAGCAATAATTTCCTACGGCCCCAAGAGACCCAGTACTTC. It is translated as CASSNNFLRPQETQYF.

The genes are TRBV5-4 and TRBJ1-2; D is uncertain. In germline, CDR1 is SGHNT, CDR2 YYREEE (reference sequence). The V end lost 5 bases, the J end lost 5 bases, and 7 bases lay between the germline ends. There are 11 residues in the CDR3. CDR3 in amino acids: CASSSTYGYTF. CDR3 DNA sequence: TGTGCCAGCAGTTCGACATATGGCTACACCTTC. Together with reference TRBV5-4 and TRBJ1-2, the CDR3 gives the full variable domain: ETGVTQSPTHLIKTRGQQVTLRCSSQSGHNTVSWYQQALGQGPQFIFQYYREEENGRGNFPPRFSGLQFPNYSSELNVNALELDDSALYLCASSSTYGYTFGSGTRLTVV.

The CDR3 DNA follows: TGTGCCAGCAGTGACAGGGACCCCAGTGAGCAGTTCTTC. Its translation: CASSDRDPSEQFF. This chain uses TRBV6-4 with TRBJ2-1, with D tentatively TRBD1 or TRBD2 (5 bases each). CDR1 and CDR2 from the germline V gene are MRHNA and SNTAGT. This CDR3 is built from 13 residues. The V and J ends lost 2 bases and 9 bases respectively, with 11 bases between them.